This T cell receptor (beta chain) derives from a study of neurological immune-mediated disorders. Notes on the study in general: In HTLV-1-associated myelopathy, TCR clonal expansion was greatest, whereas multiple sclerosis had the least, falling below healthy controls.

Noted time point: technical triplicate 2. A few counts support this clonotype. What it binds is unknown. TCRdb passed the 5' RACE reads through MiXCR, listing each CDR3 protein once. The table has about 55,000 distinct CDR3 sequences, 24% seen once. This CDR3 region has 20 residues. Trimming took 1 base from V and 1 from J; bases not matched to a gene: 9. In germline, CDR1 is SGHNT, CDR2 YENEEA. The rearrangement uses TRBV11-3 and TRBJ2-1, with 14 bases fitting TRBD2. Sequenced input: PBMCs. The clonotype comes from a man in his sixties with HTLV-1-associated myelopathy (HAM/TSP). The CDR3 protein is CASSLGAGLAGEISYNEQFF. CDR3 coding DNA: TGTGCCAGCAGCTTAGGGGCGGGACTAGCGGGAGAAATTTCCTACAATGAGCAGTTCTTC.